The entry that follows covers one T cell receptor (beta chain) sequence. The data originate from a study of blood T cell repertoires in COVID-19. Across the study: Nucleic acid was either cDNA or gDNA, and it came from T cells, B-cell-depleted T cells, or PBMCs.

V shed 4 bases, J shed 6 bases, and the junction held 10 bases outside the gene matches. The CDR3 has 16 residues. Germline values: CDR1 WNHNN, CDR2 SYGVQD (reference sequence). Study processing details: How many nucleated cells were present was estimated from reference gene primer amplification. Assay used: immunoSEQ multiplex PCR; TCRdb lists only in-frame clones, some missing. That table is the source of V, J and clone size, and D and trimming were worked out from the DNA. Counted here are 250,000 to 300,000 clones, 60% to 75% occurring once; the ten biggest clones make up 3.3%. This receptor was identified in a woman at least 80 years old with acute or convalescent COVID-19. The material sequenced was peripheral blood. The chain has TRBV10-1 and TRBJ2-7, with 12 bases aligning to TRBD2. The CDR3 sequence is CASSGGTSGYSAEQYF. The CDR3 nucleotides read TGCGCCAGCAGTGGGGGGACTAGCGGGTACTCGGCCGAGCAGTACTTC.